The present entry profiles one T cell receptor beta chain with its context. The antigen remains undetermined. This sample was included in a study of blood T cells in healthy people across ages. Study conclusions and caveats: The unsorted PBMCs prevented any conclusive comparison of naive versus antigen-experienced cells.

A J-beta primer mix and a sample-barcoded 5' primer were used in a second PCR of roughly 7 to 12 cycles. TCRdb reprocessed the 5' RACE reads via MiXCR and lists one record per CDR3 protein. The sample gives 540,000 or so distinct CDR3 sequences, nearly 25% of which show up once; 8.5% to 9.5% is in the top ten. The same specimen was also included in a second study, on T cells of mothers and their children.

Sequenced material: blood. The source is a boy between 5 and 17 years old in good health.

The CDR3 nucleotides are TGTGCCAGCAGTTACCCCGGGGGGCAGAAAAACATTCAGTACTTC. Protein sequence: CASSYPGGQKNIQYF. The chain employs TRBV6-6 and TRBJ2-4; possibly TRBD2 for D (7 bases). In germline, CDR1 is MNHNY, CDR2 SVGAGI (reference sequence). CDR3 length: 15 amino acids. V shed 2 bases and J shed 4 bases, with 12 bases lying between them.